The T cell receptor beta chain under discussion was sequenced for a study of blood T cell repertoires in COVID-19. Study at large: Acute-phase and convalescent COVID-19 samples originated in the United States, Italy and Spain.

The CDR3 loop spans 15 amino acids. Trimming cost V 3 bases and J 5 bases; bases outside gene matches: 8. Germline-derived CDR1 and CDR2 are DFQATT and SNEGSKA (reference sequence). TCRdb keeps only in-frame clones here, not all; method: immunoSEQ multiplex PCR. In the table there are more than 450,000 clones, 87% of which are singletons. Clinical histories supplied by participants themselves formed the basis of cohort assignment. The clonotype was recovered from a young woman who had recovered from COVID-19. J is TRBJ1-5 and V is TRBV20-1; 9 nucleotides match TRBD1. The sequenced sample consisted of PBMCs or T cells enriched from blood (not recorded which). The CDR3: CSASETGGEYQPQHF. CDR3 DNA: TGCAGTGCTAGTGAGACAGGGGGGGAGTATCAGCCCCAGCATTTT.